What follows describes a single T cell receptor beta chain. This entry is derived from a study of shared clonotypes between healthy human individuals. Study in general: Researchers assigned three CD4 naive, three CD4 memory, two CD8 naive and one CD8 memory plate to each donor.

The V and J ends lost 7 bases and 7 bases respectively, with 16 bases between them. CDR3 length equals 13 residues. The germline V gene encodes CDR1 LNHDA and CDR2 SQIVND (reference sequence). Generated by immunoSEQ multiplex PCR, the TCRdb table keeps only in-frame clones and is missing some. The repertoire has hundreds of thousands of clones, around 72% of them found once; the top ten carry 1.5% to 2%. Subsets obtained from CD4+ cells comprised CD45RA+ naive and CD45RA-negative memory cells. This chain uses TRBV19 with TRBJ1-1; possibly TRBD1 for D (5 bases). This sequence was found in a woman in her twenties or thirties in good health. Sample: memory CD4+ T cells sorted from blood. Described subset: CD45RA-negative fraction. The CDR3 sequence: CASIVDGAHEAFF. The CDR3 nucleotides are TGTGCCAGTATAGTAGATGGGGCTCATGAAGCTTTCTTT.